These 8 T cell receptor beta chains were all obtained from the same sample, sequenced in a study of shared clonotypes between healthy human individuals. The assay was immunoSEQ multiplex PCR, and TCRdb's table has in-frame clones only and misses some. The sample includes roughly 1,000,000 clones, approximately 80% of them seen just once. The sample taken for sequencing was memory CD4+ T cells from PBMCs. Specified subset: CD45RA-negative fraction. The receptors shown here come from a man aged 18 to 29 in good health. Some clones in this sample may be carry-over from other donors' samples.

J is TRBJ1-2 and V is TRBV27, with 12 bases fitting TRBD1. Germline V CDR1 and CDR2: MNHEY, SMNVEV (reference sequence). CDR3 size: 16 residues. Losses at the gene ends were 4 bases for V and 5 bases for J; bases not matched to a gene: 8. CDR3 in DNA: TGTGCCAGCAGTTACTCCGGGACAGGGGGCAGGTATGGCTACACCTTC. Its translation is CASSYSGTGGRYGYTF.

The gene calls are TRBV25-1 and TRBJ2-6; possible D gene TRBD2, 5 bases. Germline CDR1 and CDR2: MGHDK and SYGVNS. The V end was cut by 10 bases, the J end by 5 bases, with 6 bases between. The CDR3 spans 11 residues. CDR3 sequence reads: CATSRANVLTF. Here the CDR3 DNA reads TGTGCCACTAGCCGGGCCAACGTCCTGACTTTC.

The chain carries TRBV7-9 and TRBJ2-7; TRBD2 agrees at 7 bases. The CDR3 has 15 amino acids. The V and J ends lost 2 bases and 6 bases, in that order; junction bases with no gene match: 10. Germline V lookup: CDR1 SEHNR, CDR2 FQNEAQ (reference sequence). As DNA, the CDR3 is TGTGCCAGCAGCTTATTTGGGACTACGCTCGGCGAGCAGTACTTC. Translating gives CASSLFGTTLGEQYF.

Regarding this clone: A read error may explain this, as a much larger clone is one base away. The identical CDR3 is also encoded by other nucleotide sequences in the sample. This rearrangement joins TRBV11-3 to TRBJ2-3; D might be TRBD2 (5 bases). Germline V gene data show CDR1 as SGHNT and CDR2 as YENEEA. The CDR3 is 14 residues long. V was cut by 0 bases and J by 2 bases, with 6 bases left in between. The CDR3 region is CASSLDGNTDTQYF. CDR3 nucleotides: TGTGCCAGCAGCTTAGACGGGAACACAGATACGCAGTATTTT.

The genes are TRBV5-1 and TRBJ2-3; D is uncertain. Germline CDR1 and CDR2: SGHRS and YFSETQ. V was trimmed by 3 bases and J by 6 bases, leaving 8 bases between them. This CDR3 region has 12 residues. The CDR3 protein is CASSSLLDTQYF. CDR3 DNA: TGCGCCAGCAGCTCTCTGTTGGATACGCAGTATTTT.

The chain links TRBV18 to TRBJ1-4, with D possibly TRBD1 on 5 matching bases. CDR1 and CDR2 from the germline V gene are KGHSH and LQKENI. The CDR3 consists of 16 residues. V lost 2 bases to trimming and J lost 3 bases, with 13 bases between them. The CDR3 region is CASSPNRGPANEKLFF. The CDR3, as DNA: TGTGCCAGCTCACCAAACCGGGGCCCGGCTAATGAAAAACTGTTTTTT.

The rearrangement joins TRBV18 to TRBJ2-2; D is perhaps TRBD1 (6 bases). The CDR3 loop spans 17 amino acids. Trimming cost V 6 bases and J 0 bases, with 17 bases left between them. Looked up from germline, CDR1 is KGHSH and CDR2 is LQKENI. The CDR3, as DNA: TGTGCCAGCTCGCGTTTCCGGGACACCGCGAACACCGGGGAGCTGTTTTTT. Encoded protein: CASSRFRDTANTGELFF.

DNA for the CDR3: TGTGCCAGCCGACAGGGCTCACGGTTGGGCGAGCAGTACTTC. It encodes CASRQGSRLGEQYF. The V gene is TRBV7-2, the J gene TRBJ2-7, with 7 bases identical to TRBD1. This CDR3 is built from 14 residues. Germline lookup yields CDR1 SGHTA and CDR2 FQGNSA. J gave up 6 bases and V 8 bases, and 13 bases lay outside the gene matches.